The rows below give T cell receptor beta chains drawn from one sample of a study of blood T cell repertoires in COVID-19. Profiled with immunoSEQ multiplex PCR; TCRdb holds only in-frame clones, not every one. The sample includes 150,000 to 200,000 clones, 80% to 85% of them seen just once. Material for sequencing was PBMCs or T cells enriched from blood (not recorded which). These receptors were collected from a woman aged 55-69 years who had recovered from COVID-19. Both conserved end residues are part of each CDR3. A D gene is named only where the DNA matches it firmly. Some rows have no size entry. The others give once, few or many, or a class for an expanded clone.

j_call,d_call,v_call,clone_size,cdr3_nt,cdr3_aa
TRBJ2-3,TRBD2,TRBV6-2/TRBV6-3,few,TGTGCCAGCAGCCCAGGACTAGCGGGAATCGGTACGCAGTATTTT,CASSPGLAGIGTQYF
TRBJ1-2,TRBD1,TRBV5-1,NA,TGCGCCAGCAGCTTGACAGGGGGAGGTAACTATGGCTACACCTTC,CASSLTGGGNYGYTF
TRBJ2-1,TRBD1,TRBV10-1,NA,TGCGCCAGCAGTGAGTCGAAAGGCGGCAGGGGGTCGGAGTTCTTC,CASSESKGGRGSEFF
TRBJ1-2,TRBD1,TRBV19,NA,TGTGCCAGTAACTCGGACAGGGGGGCGGGAGGCTATGGCTACACCTTC,CASNSDRGAGGYGYTF
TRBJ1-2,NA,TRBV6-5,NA,TGTGCCAGCAGTCGAACTCGGACAGTTAACTATGGCTACACCTTC,CASSRTRTVNYGYTF
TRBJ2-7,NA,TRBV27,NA,TGTGCCAGCAGTTCCGCGACGGGGGAGCAGTACTTC,CASSSATGEQYF
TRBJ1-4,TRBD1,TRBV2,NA,TGTGCCAGCAGCCAGGGGGGCGAAAAACTGTTTTTT,CASSQGGEKLFF
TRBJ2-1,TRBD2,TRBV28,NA,TGTGCCAGCAGTTTAGCGGGAGTCACCAGCTCCTACAATGAGCAGTTCTTC,CASSLAGVTSSYNEQFF
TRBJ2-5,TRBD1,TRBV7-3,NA,TGTGCCAGCAGCGTTAGCAGGGGGCAGGGAGAGACCCAGTACTTC,CASSVSRGQGETQYF
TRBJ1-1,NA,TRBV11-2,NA,TGTGCCAGCAGCCCTGCGGGGAAGGTCACTGAAGCTTTCTTT,CASSPAGKVTEAFF
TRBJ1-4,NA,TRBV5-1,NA,TGCGCCAGCAGCGTGGCAGCCGGGATTGAAAAACTGTTTTTT,CASSVAAGIEKLFF
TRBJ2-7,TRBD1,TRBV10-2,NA,TGCGCCAGCAGTCTCGGGACAGGGGGCTACGAGCAGTACTTC,CASSLGTGGYEQYF
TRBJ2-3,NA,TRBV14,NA,TGTGCCAGCAGCCAAGATCTTGGGCACTTCACAGATACGCAGTATTTT,CASSQDLGHFTDTQYF
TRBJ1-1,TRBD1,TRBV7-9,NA,TGTGCCAGCAGCCGACAGGGGGAGAACACTGAAGCTTTCTTT,CASSRQGENTEAFF
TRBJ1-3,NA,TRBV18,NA,TGTGCCAGCTCACCAAGTTCCGATTCCGGGGGCACCATATATTTT,CASSPSSDSGGTIYF
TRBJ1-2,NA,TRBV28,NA,TGTGCCAGCAGTTTACCCGGCCAGGCAGGGTACTTTGACTACACCTTC,CASSLPGQAGYFDYTF
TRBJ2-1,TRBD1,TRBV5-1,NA,TGCGCCAGCGCAATATGGGGACAGGGGGGTATAGATGAGCAGTTCTTC,CASAIWGQGGIDEQFF
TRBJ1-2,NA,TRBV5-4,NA,TGTGCCAGCAGCTTCCGGGGGAACTATGGCTACACCTTC,CASSFRGNYGYTF
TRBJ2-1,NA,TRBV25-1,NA,TGTGCCAGCACAAGAGCGGGGAGGGGGTACAATGAGCAGTTCTTC,CASTRAGRGYNEQFF
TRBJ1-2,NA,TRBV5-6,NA,TGTGCCAGCAACTTGGGCCAAACGGGTGGCTACACCTTC,CASNLGQTGGYTF
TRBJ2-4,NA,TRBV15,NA,TGTGCCACCAGCAGAGATAAGGCAGGGGTACGCTACTTC,CATSRDKAGVRYF
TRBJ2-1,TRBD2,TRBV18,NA,TGTGCCAGCTCATCAAGGGCGGGGGAACGAGAGCAGTTCTTC,CASSSRAGEREQFF
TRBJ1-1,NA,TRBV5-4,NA,TGTGCCAGCAGCCTTAAAAACACTGAAGCTTTCTTT,CASSLKNTEAFF
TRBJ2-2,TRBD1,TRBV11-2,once,TGTGCCAGCAGCTCGATCTGGGACAGGGGGAACACCGGGGAGCTGTTTTTT,CASSSIWDRGNTGELFF
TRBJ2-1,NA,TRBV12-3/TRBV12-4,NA,TGTGCCAGCCTGACCGACGGGAACAATGAGCAGTTCTTC,CASLTDGNNEQFF
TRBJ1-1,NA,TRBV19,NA,TGTGCCAGTAGTATACTCGCTGAAGCTTTCTTT,CASSILAEAFF
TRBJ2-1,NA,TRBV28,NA,TGTGCCAGCAGTGGGCAGGGGTACAATGAGCAGTTCTTC,CASSGQGYNEQFF
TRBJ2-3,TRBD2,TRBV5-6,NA,TGTGCCAGCAGCCCAGGACTAGGGGGCACAGATACGCAGTATTTT,CASSPGLGGTDTQYF
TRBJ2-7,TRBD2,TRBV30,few,TGTGCCTGGAGTTCGACTAGCGGGTCCTACGAGCAGTACTTC,CAWSSTSGSYEQYF
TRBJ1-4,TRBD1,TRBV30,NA,TGTGCCTGGGACAGGGGTAATGAAAAACTGTTTTTT,CAWDRGNEKLFF
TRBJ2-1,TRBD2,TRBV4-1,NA,TGCGCCAGCAGCCCAGGGACCAGCGGGAGTTTGGCCTACAATGAGCAGTTCTTC,CASSPGTSGSLAYNEQFF
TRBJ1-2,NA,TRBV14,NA,TGTGCCAGCAGCCAAGATCGGGGGGCGAGGTACTATGGCTACACCTTC,CASSQDRGARYYGYTF
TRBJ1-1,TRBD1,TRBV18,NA,TGTGCCAGCTCTTGGACAGGGGAGGTCACTGAAGCTTTCTTT,CASSWTGEVTEAFF
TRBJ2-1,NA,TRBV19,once,TGTGCCACCTCCTTGGGCAGGGCATTGGTCTTC,CATSLGRALVF
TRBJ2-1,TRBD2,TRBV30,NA,TGTGCCTGGATGGTTGGGCTAGCGGGAGATGAGCAGTTCTTC,CAWMVGLAGDEQFF
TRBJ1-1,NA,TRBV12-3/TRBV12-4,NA,TGTGCCAGCAGTATACGACAGGAACTAGAGGCTTTCTTT,CASSIRQELEAFF
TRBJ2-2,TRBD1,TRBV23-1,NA,TGCGCCAGCAGTCCGGCCGGACAGGGTGTGGACACCGGGGAGCTGTTTTTT,CASSPAGQGVDTGELFF
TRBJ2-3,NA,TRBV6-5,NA,TGTGCCAGCATAGTGGGGCCCCTCGGTACGCAGTATTTT,CASIVGPLGTQYF
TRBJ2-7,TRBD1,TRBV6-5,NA,TGTGCCAGCAGGGGACAGGCTCTTACCTACGAGCAGTACTTC,CASRGQALTYEQYF
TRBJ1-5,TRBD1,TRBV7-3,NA,TGTGCCAGCAGCCAGGACAGGGGCGGTCAGCCCCAGCATTTT,CASSQDRGGQPQHF
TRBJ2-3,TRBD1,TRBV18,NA,TGTGCCAGCTCACTTTCCGGGACAGGGGGTGCAGATACGCAGTATTTT,CASSLSGTGGADTQYF
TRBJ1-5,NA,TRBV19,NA,TGTGCCAGTAGTCTCCTCCAGGGAGGTCAGCCCCAGCATTTT,CASSLLQGGQPQHF
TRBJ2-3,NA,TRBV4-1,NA,TGCGCCAGCGCAGGGACGAGCGGGCTTTCCATAGATACGCAGTATTTT,CASAGTSGLSIDTQYF
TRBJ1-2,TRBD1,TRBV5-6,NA,TGTGCCAGCAGCTTGTTTGCAGGGGGCTCCTATGGCTACACCTTC,CASSLFAGGSYGYTF
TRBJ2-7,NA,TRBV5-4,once,TGTGCCAGCAGCTTGGCCGGCAGGAGGGAGCACGAGCAGTACTTC,CASSLAGRREHEQYF
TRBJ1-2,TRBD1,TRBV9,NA,TGTGCCAGCAGCGCCGGACAGGGGGCTTATGGCTACACCTTC,CASSAGQGAYGYTF
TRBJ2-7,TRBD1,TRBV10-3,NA,TGTGCCATCAGTGAACGGGGACAGGGGCCCTACGAGCAGTACTTC,CAISERGQGPYEQYF
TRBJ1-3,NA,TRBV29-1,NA,TGCAGCGTTGCCAACAGGGCCGGCTCTGGAAACACCATATATTTT,CSVANRAGSGNTIYF
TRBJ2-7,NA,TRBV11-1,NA,TGTGCCAGCAGCCAGACTAGTTACGAGCAGTACTTC,CASSQTSYEQYF
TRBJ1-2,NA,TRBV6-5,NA,TGTGCCAGCAGTAGTACAGGGAAGGGGAACTATGGCTACACCTTC,CASSSTGKGNYGYTF
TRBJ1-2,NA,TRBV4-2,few,TGTGCCAGCATGGACAGTGTAACATTTAACTATGGCTACACCTTC,CASMDSVTFNYGYTF
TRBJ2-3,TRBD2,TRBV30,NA,TGTGCCTGGGTCCCTCGAGCGGGGGGCCTCGATACGCAGTATTTT,CAWVPRAGGLDTQYF
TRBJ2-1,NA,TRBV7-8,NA,TGTGCCAGCAGCTTAGAGAGGCTAGCGTACTACAATGAGCAGTTCTTC,CASSLERLAYYNEQFF
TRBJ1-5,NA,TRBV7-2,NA,TGTGCCAGCAGCGGGAGGGGGGGGAACAATCAGCCCCAGCATTTT,CASSGRGGNNQPQHF